The sequence of this TCR beta chain was determined in a study of cytomegalovirus exposure and HLA in healthy donors. Study background: The 100 million to 140 million unique TCR beta sequences, from about 190 million T cells, were found by an earlier analysis. Whole-study findings and limits: What TCR beta sequences reportedly achieved was accurate prediction of HLA-A and HLA-B alleles in most subjects. Later analysis showed TCR association rates varying by HLA locus, highest for DRB1 and lowest for HLA-C.

There are a few counts of this clone. What it binds is unknown. The junction had 10 bases not matched to a gene; V was cut back by 4 bases and J by 10 bases. Germline CDR1 is SGHNT and CDR2 is YYREEE (reference sequence). The CDR3 length is 16 residues. Researchers ran the PCR with 60 Vbeta and 13 Jbeta primers. Measured with immunoSEQ multiplex PCR; TCRdb has only the in-frame clones, and not every one. The sample shows 90,000 to 110,000 clones, more than 9.5% of them seen only once. The origin of this receptor is a man aged 40-49 years in good health and CMV-seropositive. Sequenced input: PBMCs. The genes are TRBV5-4 and TRBJ2-1, with TRBD2 identical over 14 bases. The CDR3 is CASSPRGTSGRGEQFF. As DNA, the CDR3 is TGTGCCAGCAGCCCGCGGGGGACTAGCGGGAGAGGCGAGCAGTTCTTC.